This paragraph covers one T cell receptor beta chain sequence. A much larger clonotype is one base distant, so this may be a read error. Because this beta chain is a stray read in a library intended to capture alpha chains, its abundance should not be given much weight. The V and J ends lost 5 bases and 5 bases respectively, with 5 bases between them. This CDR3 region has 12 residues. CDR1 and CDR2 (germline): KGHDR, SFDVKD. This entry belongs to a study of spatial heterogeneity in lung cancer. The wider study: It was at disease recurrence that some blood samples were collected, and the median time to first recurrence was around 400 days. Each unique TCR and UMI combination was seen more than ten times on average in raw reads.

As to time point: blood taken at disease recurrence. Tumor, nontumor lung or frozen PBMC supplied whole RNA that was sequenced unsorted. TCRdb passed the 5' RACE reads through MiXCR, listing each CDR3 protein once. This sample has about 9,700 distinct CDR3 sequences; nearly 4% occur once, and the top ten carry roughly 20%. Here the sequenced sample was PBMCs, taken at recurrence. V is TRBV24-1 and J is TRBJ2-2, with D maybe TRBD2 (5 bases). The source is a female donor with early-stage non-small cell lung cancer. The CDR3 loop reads CATSAGTGELFF. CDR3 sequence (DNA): TGTGCCACCAGTGCGGGGACCGGGGAGCTGTTTTTT.